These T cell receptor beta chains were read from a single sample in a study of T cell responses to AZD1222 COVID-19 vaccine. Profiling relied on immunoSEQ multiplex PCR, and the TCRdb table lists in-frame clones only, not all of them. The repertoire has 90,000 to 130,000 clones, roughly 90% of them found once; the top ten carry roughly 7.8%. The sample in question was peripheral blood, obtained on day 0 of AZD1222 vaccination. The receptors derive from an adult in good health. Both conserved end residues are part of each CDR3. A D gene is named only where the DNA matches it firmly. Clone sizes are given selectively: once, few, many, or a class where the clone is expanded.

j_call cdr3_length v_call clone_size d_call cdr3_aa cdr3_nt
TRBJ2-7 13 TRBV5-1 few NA CASSLGDGYEQYF TGCGCCAGCAGCTTGGGTGACGGATACGAGCAGTACTTC
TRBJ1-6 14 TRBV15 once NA CATSRDPGNSPLHF TGTGCCACCAGCAGAGATCCCGGGAATTCACCCCTCCACTTT
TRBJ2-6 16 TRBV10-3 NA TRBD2 CAISESAGAGANVLTF TGTGCCATCAGTGAGTCGGCGGGAGCTGGGGCCAACGTCCTGACTTTC
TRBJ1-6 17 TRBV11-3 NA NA CASSLVPNFGVRSPLHF TGTGCCAGCAGCTTAGTACCCAATTTCGGGGTTCGTTCACCCCTCCACTTT
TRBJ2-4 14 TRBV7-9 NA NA CASSFQGAKNIQYF TGTGCCAGCAGCTTTCAGGGGGCCAAAAACATTCAGTACTTC
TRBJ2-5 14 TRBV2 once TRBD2 CASWGLAGVETQYF TGTGCCAGCTGGGGACTAGCGGGGGTAGAGACCCAGTACTTC
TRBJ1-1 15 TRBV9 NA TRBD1 CASSVLQGKNTEAFF TGTGCCAGCAGCGTATTACAGGGGAAGAACACTGAAGCTTTCTTT
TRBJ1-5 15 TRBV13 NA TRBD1 CATHPGDSSNQPQHF TGTGCCACCCACCCGGGGGACAGCAGCAATCAGCCCCAGCATTTT
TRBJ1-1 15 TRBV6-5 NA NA CASSYLGTGNTEAFF TGTGCCAGCAGTTACTTAGGGACGGGGAACACTGAAGCTTTCTTT
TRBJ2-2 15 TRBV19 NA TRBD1 CASTQDRGNTGELFF TGTGCCAGTACCCAAGACAGGGGGAACACCGGGGAGCTGTTTTTT
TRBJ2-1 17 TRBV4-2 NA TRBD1 CASSQGRMTGGANEQFF TGTGCCAGCAGCCAAGGTAGAATGACAGGGGGCGCGAATGAGCAGTTCTTC
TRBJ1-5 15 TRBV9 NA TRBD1 CASSKTGLPNQPQHF TGTGCCAGCAGTAAGACAGGGCTTCCCAATCAGCCCCAGCATTTT
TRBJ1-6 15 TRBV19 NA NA CASSETAYYNSPLHF TGTGCCAGTAGCGAAACAGCCTATTATAATTCACCCCTCCACTTT
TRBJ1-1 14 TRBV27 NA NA CATRRQDYTTEAFF TGTGCCACCCGACGACAGGACTATACTACTGAAGCTTTCTTT
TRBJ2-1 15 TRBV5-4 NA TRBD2 CASSLAGAQNNEQFF TGTGCCAGCAGCTTAGCGGGGGCCCAGAACAATGAGCAGTTCTTC
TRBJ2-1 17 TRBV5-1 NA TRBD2 CASSLGAAGGSRNEQFF TGCGCCAGCAGCTTGGGAGCGGCGGGGGGGTCCCGAAATGAGCAGTTCTTC
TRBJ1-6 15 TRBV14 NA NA CASSQQGRSNSPLHF TGTGCCAGCAGTCAACAGGGTCGAAGTAATTCACCCCTCCACTTT
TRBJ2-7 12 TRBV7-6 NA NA CASSPGSYEQYF TGTGCCAGCAGTCCAGGATCCTACGAGCAGTACTTC
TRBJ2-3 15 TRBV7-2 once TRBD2 CASSSLAGATDTQYF TGTGCCAGCAGCTCACTAGCGGGGGCCACAGATACGCAGTATTTT
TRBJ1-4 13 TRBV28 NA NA CASRVAFNEKLFF TGTGCCAGCAGAGTGGCATTTAATGAAAAACTGTTTTTT
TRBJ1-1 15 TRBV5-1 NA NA CASSGSVADNTEAFF TGCGCCAGCAGCGGGAGTGTAGCTGATAACACTGAAGCTTTCTTT
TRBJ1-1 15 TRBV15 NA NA CATSRDLMGWTEAFF TGTGCCACCAGCAGAGATCTTATGGGATGGACTGAAGCTTTCTTT
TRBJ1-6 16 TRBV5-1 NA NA CASSPRPGPSNSPLHF TGCGCCAGCAGCCCTAGGCCGGGACCGAGTAATTCACCCCTCCACTTT
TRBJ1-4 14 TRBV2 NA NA CASRKDGPNEKLFF TGTGCCAGCAGGAAGGACGGTCCTAATGAAAAACTGTTTTTT
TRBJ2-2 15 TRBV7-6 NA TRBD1 CASSRGTGDTGELFF TGTGCCAGCAGCCGAGGGACAGGGGACACCGGGGAGCTGTTTTTT
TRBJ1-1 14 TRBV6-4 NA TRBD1 CASRWTGGATEAFF TGTGCCAGCAGGTGGACAGGGGGGGCGACTGAAGCTTTCTTT
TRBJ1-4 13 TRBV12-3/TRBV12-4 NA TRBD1 CASSGTGNEKLFF TGTGCCAGCAGTGGGACAGGGAATGAAAAACTGTTTTTT
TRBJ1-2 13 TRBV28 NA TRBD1 CASGGTVPNGYTF TGTGCCAGCGGGGGGACAGTACCTAATGGCTACACCTTC
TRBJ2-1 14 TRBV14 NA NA CASSPVGGTREQFF TGTGCCAGCAGCCCCGTCGGGGGGACACGGGAGCAGTTCTTC
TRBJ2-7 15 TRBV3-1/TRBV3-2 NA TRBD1 CASSQTGQGAYEQYF TGTGCCAGCAGCCAAACGGGACAGGGGGCCTACGAGCAGTACTTC
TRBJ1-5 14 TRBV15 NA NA CATENRGSNQPQHF TGTGCCACCGAAAATCGGGGGAGCAATCAGCCCCAGCATTTT
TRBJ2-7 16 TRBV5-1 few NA CASSLSSASEGYEQYF TGCGCCAGCAGCTTGAGTAGTGCCTCGGAAGGCTACGAGCAGTACTTC
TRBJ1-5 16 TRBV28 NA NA CASSKRLGQSNQPQHF TGTGCCAGCAGCAAAAGACTTGGACAGAGCAATCAGCCCCAGCATTTT
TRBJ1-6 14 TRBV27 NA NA CASSWQGNNSPLHF TGTGCCAGCAGTTGGCAGGGGAATAATTCACCCCTCCACTTT
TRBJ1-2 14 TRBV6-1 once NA CASSEFGREDGYTF TGTGCCAGCAGTGAATTTGGCAGAGAGGATGGCTACACCTTC
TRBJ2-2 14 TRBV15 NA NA CATSSGGAYGELFF TGTGCCACCAGCAGTGGGGGGGCCTACGGGGAGCTGTTTTTT